The rows below give T cell receptor beta chains drawn from one sample of a study of cytomegalovirus exposure and HLA in healthy donors. TCRdb keeps only in-frame clones here, not all; method: immunoSEQ multiplex PCR. The sample contains under 200,000 clones, roughly 84% of which appear only once. What was sequenced was PBMCs. These TCRs come from a boy between 2 and 10 years old in good health and CMV-seronegative. The CDR3 runs from the conserved cysteine through the conserved F or W. The D gene is left open where the match is weak. Clone sizes are given selectively: once, few, many, or a class where the clone is expanded.

d_call: TRBD2; clone_size: NA; j_call: TRBJ2-7; v_call: TRBV6-1; cdr3_aa: CASRRLAGGHEQYF; cdr3_nt: TGTGCCAGCAGACGACTAGCGGGAGGGCACGAGCAGTACTTC
d_call: NA; clone_size: NA; j_call: TRBJ1-2; v_call: TRBV6-5; cdr3_aa: CASSFYRSSNGYTF; cdr3_nt: TGTGCCAGCAGTTTCTACAGGTCAAGCAATGGCTACACCTTC
d_call: NA; clone_size: NA; j_call: TRBJ2-3; v_call: TRBV7-7; cdr3_aa: CASSLGGDTDTQYF; cdr3_nt: TGTGCCAGCAGCTTAGGCGGAGATACAGATACGCAGTATTTT
d_call: NA; clone_size: NA; j_call: TRBJ1-1; v_call: TRBV12-2; cdr3_aa: CASRHRQPMNTEAFF; cdr3_nt: TGTGCAAGTCGCCACCGACAGCCGATGAACACTGAAGCTTTCTTT
d_call: TRBD2; clone_size: NA; j_call: TRBJ2-7; v_call: TRBV6-1; cdr3_aa: CASKQLAGVSYEQYF; cdr3_nt: TGTGCCAGCAAACAACTAGCGGGAGTTTCCTACGAGCAGTACTTC
d_call: NA; clone_size: NA; j_call: TRBJ1-1; v_call: TRBV5-6; cdr3_aa: CASSAGNTGNTEAFF; cdr3_nt: TGTGCCAGCAGCGCCGGGAATACGGGGAACACTGAAGCTTTCTTT
d_call: TRBD2; clone_size: NA; j_call: TRBJ2-7; v_call: TRBV11-2; cdr3_aa: CASSLFALAGGGTSYEQYF; cdr3_nt: TGTGCCAGCAGCTTATTCGCACTAGCGGGAGGAGGAACCTCCTACGAGCAGTACTTC
d_call: NA; clone_size: NA; j_call: TRBJ1-4; v_call: TRBV28; cdr3_aa: CASSLERGPNEKLFF; cdr3_nt: TGTGCCAGCAGTTTAGAAAGGGGCCCTAATGAAAAACTGTTTTTT
d_call: TRBD1; clone_size: NA; j_call: TRBJ1-1; v_call: TRBV29-1; cdr3_aa: CSVGTGTEAFF; cdr3_nt: TGCAGCGTCGGGACAGGGACTGAAGCTTTCTTT
d_call: TRBD1; clone_size: NA; j_call: TRBJ1-2; v_call: TRBV7-2; cdr3_aa: CASSLDRGLYGYTF; cdr3_nt: TGTGCCAGCAGCTTAGACAGGGGGCTGTATGGCTACACCTTC
d_call: TRBD2; clone_size: NA; j_call: TRBJ2-7; v_call: TRBV13; cdr3_aa: CASSPPSGVYEQYF; cdr3_nt: TGTGCCAGCAGCCCCCCTAGCGGAGTCTACGAGCAGTACTTC
d_call: TRBD2; clone_size: NA; j_call: TRBJ2-1; v_call: TRBV10-1; cdr3_aa: CASSESGTSGSYEQFF; cdr3_nt: TGCGCCAGCAGTGAGTCGGGGACTAGCGGGAGCTATGAGCAGTTCTTC
d_call: NA; clone_size: few; j_call: TRBJ2-1; v_call: TRBV27; cdr3_aa: CASSTSQGGPYNEQFF; cdr3_nt: TGTGCCAGCAGTACAAGCCAGGGGGGACCCTACAATGAGCAGTTCTTC
d_call: TRBD2; clone_size: NA; j_call: TRBJ2-7; v_call: TRBV19; cdr3_aa: CASSPTTSGKSLYEQYF; cdr3_nt: TGTGCCAGTAGTCCAACGACTAGCGGGAAATCTCTCTACGAGCAGTACTTC
d_call: TRBD1; clone_size: NA; j_call: TRBJ2-3; v_call: TRBV7-9; cdr3_aa: CASSLLKGASTDTQYF; cdr3_nt: TGTGCCAGCAGCCTACTGAAGGGGGCAAGCACAGATACGCAGTATTTT
d_call: TRBD1; clone_size: NA; j_call: TRBJ2-7; v_call: TRBV2; cdr3_aa: CASSEAGTGWNEQYF; cdr3_nt: TGTGCCAGCAGTGAAGCCGGGACAGGGTGGAACGAGCAGTACTTC
d_call: TRBD2; clone_size: NA; j_call: TRBJ2-7; v_call: TRBV28; cdr3_aa: CASSFMRLAGNSYEQYF; cdr3_nt: TGTGCCAGCAGTTTTATGAGACTAGCGGGGAACTCCTACGAGCAGTACTTC
d_call: NA; clone_size: NA; j_call: TRBJ1-1; v_call: TRBV25-1; cdr3_aa: CASSLGQNTEAFF; cdr3_nt: TGTGCCAGCAGTCTTGGCCAGAACACTGAAGCTTTCTTT
d_call: NA; clone_size: NA; j_call: TRBJ2-1; v_call: TRBV14; cdr3_aa: CASSRRQESSYNEQFF; cdr3_nt: TGTGCCAGCAGCAGACGACAGGAAAGCTCCTACAATGAGCAGTTCTTC
d_call: TRBD1; clone_size: few; j_call: TRBJ1-1; v_call: TRBV20-1; cdr3_aa: CSARGTEEAFF; cdr3_nt: TGCAGTGCCAGGGGGACAGAAGAAGCTTTCTTT
d_call: NA; clone_size: NA; j_call: TRBJ2-6; v_call: TRBV5-1; cdr3_aa: CASSPQTGLSSGANVLTF; cdr3_nt: TGCGCCAGCAGCCCCCAGACAGGCTTAAGCTCTGGGGCCAACGTCCTGACTTTC